This T cell receptor beta chain was recovered during a study of T cells in Graves' hyperthyroidism and ophthalmopathy. General study results and limits: Researchers report that a 13 V-J model separated ophthalmopathy from stable hyperthyroidism.

Diagnosing involved the use of clinical symptoms, serum thyroxine and TRAb, thyroid ultrasound and orbital computed tomography. The CDR3 sequence is 14 residues long. Trimming stripped 7 bases from V and 5 bases from J, with 17 bases between. Germline lookup yields CDR1 MNHEY and CDR2 SVGEGT. The TCR beta CDR3 regions underwent amplification using RNA transcripts as the source. The TCR CDR3 first-round RT-PCR relied on the HTBI primer set. TCRdb reanalysed the multiplex PCR reads using MiXCR and keeps one entry per CDR3 protein. This table holds 200,000 to 250,000 distinct CDR3 sequences, around 25% found once. This clonotype was seen repeatedly, ten times or more. No antigen is known for it.

The sequenced sample was blood. V and J are TRBV6-2 or TRBV6-3 and TRBJ2-5, with a weak D call TRBD2 (5 bases). The clonotype comes from a woman between 40 and 55 years old with Graves' ophthalmopathy. The CDR3 DNA reads TGTGCCAGCACCTACCGTCTCGCGGGTGAGACCCAGTACTTC. Encoded protein: CASTYRLAGETQYF.